This T cell receptor beta chain was documented in a study of cytomegalovirus exposure and HLA in healthy donors. About the study: The approximately 110 validation repertoires and the roughly 670 first-cohort repertoires shared a platform, a later analysis reported. The study's findings and limits: Rare TCR sequences predominated, though certain public TCRs were found in many donors. A list of more than 150 TCR beta chains associated with cytomegalovirus was given. Reportedly, cytomegalovirus status was diagnosed with high sensitivity and specificity.

The table lists this clone with a few counts. Its target is not known. Germline CDR1 is MGHDK and CDR2 is SYGVNS. CDR3 size: 14 residues. J was trimmed by 8 bases and V by 1 base; bases with no gene match: 3. Sequencing was performed with immunoSEQ multiplex PCR; in TCRdb, only in-frame clones are kept and a portion is missing. The table shows roughly 190,000 clones, with around nine tenths occurring only once. Material for sequencing was PBMCs. The chain carries TRBV25-1 and TRBJ2-1; 9 bases fit TRBD2. This receptor was identified in a man under 40 in good health and CMV-seropositive. The CDR3: CASSEWGTSYEQFF. Here the CDR3 DNA reads TGTGCCAGCAGTGAATGGGGGACTAGCTATGAGCAGTTCTTC.